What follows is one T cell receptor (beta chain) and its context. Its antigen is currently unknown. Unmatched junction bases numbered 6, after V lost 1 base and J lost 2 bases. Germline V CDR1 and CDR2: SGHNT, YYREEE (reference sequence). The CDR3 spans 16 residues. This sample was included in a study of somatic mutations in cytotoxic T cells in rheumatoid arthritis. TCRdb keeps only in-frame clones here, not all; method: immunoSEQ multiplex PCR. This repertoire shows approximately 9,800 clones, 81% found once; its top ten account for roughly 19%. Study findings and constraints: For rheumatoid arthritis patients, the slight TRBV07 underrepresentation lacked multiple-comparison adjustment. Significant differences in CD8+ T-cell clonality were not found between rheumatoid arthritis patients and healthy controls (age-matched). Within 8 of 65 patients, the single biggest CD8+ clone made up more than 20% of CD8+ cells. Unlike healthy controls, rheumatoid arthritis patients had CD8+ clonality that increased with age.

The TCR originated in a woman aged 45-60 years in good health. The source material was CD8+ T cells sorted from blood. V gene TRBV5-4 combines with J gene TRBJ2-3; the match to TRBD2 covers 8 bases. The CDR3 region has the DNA TGTGCCAGCAGCTTGCCGGGTAGCGGGGCCACAGATACGCAGTATTTT. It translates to CASSLPGSGATDTQYF.